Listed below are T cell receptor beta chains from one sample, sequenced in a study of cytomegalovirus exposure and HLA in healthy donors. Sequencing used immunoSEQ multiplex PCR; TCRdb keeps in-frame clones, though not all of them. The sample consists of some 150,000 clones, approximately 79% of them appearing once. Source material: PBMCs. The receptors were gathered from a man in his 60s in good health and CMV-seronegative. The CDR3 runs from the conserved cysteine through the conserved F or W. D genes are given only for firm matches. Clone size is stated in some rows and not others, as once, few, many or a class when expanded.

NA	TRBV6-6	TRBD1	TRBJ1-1	CASRYKGGAGPTEAFF	TGTGCCAGCAGATACAAAGGGGGCGCGGGGCCCACTGAAGCTTTCTTT
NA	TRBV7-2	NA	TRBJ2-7	CASSFLYEQYF	TGTGCCAGCAGCTTCCTTTACGAGCAGTACTTC
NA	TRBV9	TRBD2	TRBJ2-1	CASSVVLTSGMGEQFF	TGTGCCAGCAGCGTAGTATTGACTAGCGGGATGGGTGAGCAGTTCTTC
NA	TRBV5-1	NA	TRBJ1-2	CASSLAPTSVGYTF	TGCGCCAGCAGCTTGGCCCCGACCAGCGTTGGCTACACCTTC
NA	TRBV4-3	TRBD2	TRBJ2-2	CASSQGGLAGKNTGELFF	TGCGCCAGCAGCCAAGGTGGACTAGCGGGAAAAAACACCGGGGAGCTGTTTTTT
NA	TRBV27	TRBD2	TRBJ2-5	CASSLSGGAWETQYF	TGTGCCAGCAGTCTCAGCGGGGGGGCGTGGGAGACCCAGTACTTC
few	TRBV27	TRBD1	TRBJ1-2	CASRYRTGAYGYTF	TGTGCCAGCAGGTACCGGACAGGGGCCTATGGCTACACCTTC
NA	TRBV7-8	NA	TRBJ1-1	CASSSPGRGVNTEAFF	TGTGCCAGCAGCTCCCCGGGCAGGGGCGTGAACACTGAAGCTTTCTTT
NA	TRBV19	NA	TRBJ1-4	CATQVGQGGEKLFF	TGTGCCACCCAAGTTGGGCAGGGAGGTGAAAAACTGTTTTTT
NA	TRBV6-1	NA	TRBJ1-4	CASSEPGAANEKLFF	TGTGCCAGCAGTGAACCAGGGGCTGCTAATGAAAAACTGTTTTTT
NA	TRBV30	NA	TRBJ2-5	CAWSLVDSQETQYF	TGTGCCTGGAGTTTGGTCGACTCCCAGGAGACCCAGTACTTC
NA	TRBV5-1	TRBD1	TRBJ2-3	CASSSQGARDTQYF	TGCGCCAGCAGCTCACAGGGGGCAAGAGATACGCAGTATTTT
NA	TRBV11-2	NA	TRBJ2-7	CASSLARGYEQYF	TGTGCCAGCAGCTTAGCAAGGGGCTACGAGCAGTACTTC
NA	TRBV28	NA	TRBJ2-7	CASRPQGTYEQYF	TGTGCCAGCAGGCCACAGGGTACCTACGAGCAGTACTTC
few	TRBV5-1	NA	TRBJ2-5	CASSLVVRQETQYF	TGCGCCAGCAGCTTGGTTGTCCGCCAAGAGACCCAGTACTTC
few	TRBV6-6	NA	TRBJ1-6	CASSLGTPDNSPLHF	TGTGCCAGCAGCCTCGGGACACCTGACAATTCACCCCTCCACTTT
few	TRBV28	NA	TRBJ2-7	CASSPSSQGFHEQYF	TGTGCCAGCAGTCCCTCCTCGCAGGGATTCCACGAGCAGTACTTC
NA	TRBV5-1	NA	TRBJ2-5	CASSLVPRETQYF	TGCGCCAGCAGCTTGGTGCCGCGGGAGACCCAGTACTTC
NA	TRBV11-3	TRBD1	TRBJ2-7	CASSPRPGGEQYF	TGTGCCAGCAGCCCACGCCCAGGGGGCGAGCAGTACTTC
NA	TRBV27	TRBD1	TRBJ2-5	CASRRTGGQETQYF	TGTGCCAGCAGGAGGACAGGGGGCCAGGAGACCCAGTACTTC
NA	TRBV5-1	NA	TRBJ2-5	CASSLVGSQETQYF	TGCGCCAGCAGCTTGGTCGGGTCCCAAGAGACCCAGTACTTC
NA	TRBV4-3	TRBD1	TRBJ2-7	CASSQDLETGDEQYF	TGCGCCAGCAGCCAAGACCTAGAAACAGGGGACGAGCAGTACTTC
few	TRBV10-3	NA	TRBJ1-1	CAISTTGPNTEAFF	TGTGCCATCAGTACTACTGGTCCGAACACTGAAGCTTTCTTT
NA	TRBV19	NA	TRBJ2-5	CASSLEGGPETQYF	TGTGCCAGTAGTTTGGAAGGGGGTCCAGAGACCCAGTACTTC
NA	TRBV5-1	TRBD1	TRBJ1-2	CASSSGTGGALIGGYTF	TGCGCCAGCAGCTCCGGGACAGGGGGCGCTTTAATAGGTGGCTACACCTTC
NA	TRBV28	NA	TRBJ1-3	CASLGGGLRNTIYF	TGTGCCAGTTTGGGCGGGGGGCTTCGAAACACCATATATTTT
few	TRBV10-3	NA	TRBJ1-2	CAIRTGDSPSGYTF	TGTGCCATCAGGACCGGTGACAGCCCGAGCGGCTACACCTTC
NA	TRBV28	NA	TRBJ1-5	CASSLLQGSQPQHF	TGTGCCAGCAGTTTATTACAGGGCAGCCAGCCCCAGCATTTT
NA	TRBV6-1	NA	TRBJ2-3	CASSKVGGGFTDTQYF	TGTGCCAGCAGTAAAGTTGGCGGGGGCTTCACAGATACGCAGTATTTT
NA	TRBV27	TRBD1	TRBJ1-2	CASSMGQNGYGYTF	TGTGCCAGCAGCATGGGACAGAATGGCTATGGCTACACCTTC
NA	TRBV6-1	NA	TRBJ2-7	CASDAVMLEQYF	TGTGCCAGCGATGCGGTCATGTTAGAGCAGTACTTC
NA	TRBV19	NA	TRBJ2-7	CASSPGLSYEQYF	TGTGCCAGTAGTCCAGGCCTCTCCTACGAGCAGTACTTC
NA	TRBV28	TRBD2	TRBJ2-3	CASSLWVAGRADTQYF	TGTGCCAGCAGTTTATGGGTAGCGGGGAGAGCAGATACGCAGTATTTT
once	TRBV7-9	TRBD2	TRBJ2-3	CASSLGDSGGRDTQYF	TGTGCCAGCAGCTTAGGGGATAGCGGGGGACGAGATACGCAGTATTTT
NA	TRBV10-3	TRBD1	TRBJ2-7	CAISVTGDSYEQYF	TGTGCCATCAGTGTGACAGGGGACTCCTACGAGCAGTACTTC
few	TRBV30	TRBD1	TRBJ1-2	CAWSRTGANYGYTF	TGTGCCTGGAGTCGGACAGGAGCTAACTATGGCTACACCTTC
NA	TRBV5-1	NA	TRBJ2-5	CASSFGGEETQYF	TGCGCCAGCAGCTTTGGGGGCGAAGAGACCCAGTACTTC
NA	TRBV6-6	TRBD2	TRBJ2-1	CASSNSGGGNNEQFF	TGTGCCAGCAGCAACAGCGGGGGGGGGAACAATGAGCAGTTCTTC
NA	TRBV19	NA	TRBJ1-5	CASSKAGHLNNQPQHF	TGTGCCAGTAGTAAAGCGGGACACCTAAACAATCAGCCCCAGCATTTT
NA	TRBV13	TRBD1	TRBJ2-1	CASSSRQGLSYNEQFF	TGTGCCAGCAGCTCGCGACAGGGCTTATCTTACAATGAGCAGTTCTTC
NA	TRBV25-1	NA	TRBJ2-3	CASSEGSEGWDTQYF	TGTGCCAGCAGTGAAGGTAGCGAAGGTTGGGATACGCAGTATTTT
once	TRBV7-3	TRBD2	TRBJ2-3	CASSEVIAGGPGTQYF	TGTGCCAGCAGCGAAGTAATAGCGGGGGGGCCCGGTACGCAGTATTTT
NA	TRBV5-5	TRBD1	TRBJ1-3	CASSLEGQGGGNTIYF	TGTGCCAGCAGCTTGGAGGGGCAAGGGGGCGGAAACACCATATATTTT
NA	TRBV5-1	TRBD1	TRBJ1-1	CASSLARGTGYYTEAFF	TGCGCCAGCAGCTTGGCTCGAGGGACAGGCTATTACACTGAAGCTTTCTTT
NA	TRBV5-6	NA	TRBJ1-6	CASSLGQYNSPLHF	TGTGCCAGCAGCTTGGGACAGTATAATTCACCCCTCCACTTT
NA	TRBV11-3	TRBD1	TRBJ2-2	CASSSRQGAGELFF	TGTGCCAGCAGCTCTAGGCAGGGGGCCGGGGAGCTGTTTTTT
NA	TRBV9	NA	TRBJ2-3	CASSAHRLSPDTQYF	TGTGCCAGCAGCGCGCACCGGTTATCTCCAGATACGCAGTATTTT
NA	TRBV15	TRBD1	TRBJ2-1	CATSRPKTGAFSYNEQFF	TGTGCCACCAGCAGACCCAAGACAGGGGCCTTTTCCTACAATGAGCAGTTCTTC
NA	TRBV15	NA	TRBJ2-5	CATSSGSVAGKETQYF	TGTGCCACCAGCAGCGGGAGTGTAGCAGGGAAAGAGACCCAGTACTTC